This T cell receptor (beta chain) derives from a study of human T cells and chemical hapten exposure. V was trimmed by 4 bases and J by 0 bases, leaving 13 bases between them. This CDR3 has 16 amino acids. Germline lookup yields CDR1 LGHNT and CDR2 FRNRAP. Documented time point: patch test 1, 2 weeks after DPC sensitization. Specified treatment: therapeutic diphenylcyclopropenone sensitization with weekly scalp DPC. This clonotype was seen a few times. TCRdb re-analysed the RACE reads in MiXCR, keeping a single row per CDR3 protein. The sample includes 180,000 or so distinct CDR3 sequences, roughly 14% of them seen just once.

The sample in question was whole blood, obtained in connection with sensitization to the hapten diphenylcyclopropenone (DPC). The TCR originated in a woman aged 25 to 39 with alopecia areata. Some clones in this sample may be carry-over from other donors' samples. The chain carries TRBV12-5 and TRBJ1-5, with D uncertain. CDR3 region: CASGSPTVCSNQPQHF. The CDR3 coding sequence is TGTGCTAGTGGTTCCCCCACAGTGTGTAGCAATCAGCCCCAGCATTTT. The entire variable domain, with the rest obtained from reference TRBV12-5 and TRBJ1-5, is as follows: DARVTQTPRHKVTEMGQEVTMRCQPILGHNTVFWYRQTMMQGLELLAYFRNRAPLDDSGMPKDRFSAEMPDATLATLKIQPSEPRDSAVYFCASGSPTVCSNQPQHFGDGTRLSIL.